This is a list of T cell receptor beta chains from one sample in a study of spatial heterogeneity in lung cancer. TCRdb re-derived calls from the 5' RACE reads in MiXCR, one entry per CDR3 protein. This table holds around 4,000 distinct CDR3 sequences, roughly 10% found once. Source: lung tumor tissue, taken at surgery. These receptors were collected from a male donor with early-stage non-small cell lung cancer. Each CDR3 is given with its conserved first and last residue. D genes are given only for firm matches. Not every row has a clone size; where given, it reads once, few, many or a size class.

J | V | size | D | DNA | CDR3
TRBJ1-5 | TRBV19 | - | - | TGTGCCAGTAGTATAGCCCGGGGCCAGGGAAATCAGCCCCAGCATTTT | CASSIARGQGNQPQHF
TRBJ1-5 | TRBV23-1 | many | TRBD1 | TGCGCCAGCAGTCAATGCCCTGAGGGACAGGGGTGCAATCAGCCCCAGCATTTT | CASSQCPEGQGCNQPQHF
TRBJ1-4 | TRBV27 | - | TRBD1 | TGTGCCAGCAGTCCCAGACAGGGCCGTAATGAAAAACTGTTTTTT | CASSPRQGRNEKLFF
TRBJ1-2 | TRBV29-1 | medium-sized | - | TGCAGCGTTGACTCGGGACGGCGAGGCTACACCTTC | CSVDSGRRGYTF
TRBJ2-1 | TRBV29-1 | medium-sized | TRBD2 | TGCAGCGTTGAAACGGCTAGCGGGACCTGGGAACAGTTCTTC | CSVETASGTWEQFF
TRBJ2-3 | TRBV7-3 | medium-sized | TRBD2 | TGTGCCAGCAGCTTAACCTTTGGGAGGGGAGATACGCAGTATTTT | CASSLTFGRGDTQYF
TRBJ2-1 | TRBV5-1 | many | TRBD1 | TGCGCCAGCAGCTTGGTAGACAGGGAAGACAATGAGCAGTTCTTC | CASSLVDREDNEQFF
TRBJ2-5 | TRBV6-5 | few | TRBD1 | TGTGCCAGCAGGCGACAGGGGGCTGGCCAAGAGACCCAGTACTTC | CASRRQGAGQETQYF
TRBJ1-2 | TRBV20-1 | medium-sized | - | TGCAGTCTACCGGGGGGCGCAGGGGGCTACACCTTC | CSLPGGAGGYTF
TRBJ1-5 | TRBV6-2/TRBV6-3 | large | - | TGTGCCAGCAGTTACCAGGGATATAGCAATCAGCCCCAGCATTTT | CASSYQGYSNQPQHF
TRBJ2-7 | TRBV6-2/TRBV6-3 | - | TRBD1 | TGTGCCAGCAGCTACGCCCGACAGGGACCTACCTACGAGCAGTACTTC | CASSYARQGPTYEQYF
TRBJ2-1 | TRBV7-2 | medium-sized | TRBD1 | TGTGCCAGCAGCCCCGTTGGGACAGGGTTAATGGTCTTC | CASSPVGTGLMVF
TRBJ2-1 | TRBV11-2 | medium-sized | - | TGTGCCAGCAGCTGGGACCGATTTGTCAATGAGCAGTTCTTC | CASSWDRFVNEQFF
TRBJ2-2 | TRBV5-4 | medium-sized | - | TGTGCCAGCAGCTTCAGGGTTGGCGGGGAGCTGTTTTTT | CASSFRVGGELFF
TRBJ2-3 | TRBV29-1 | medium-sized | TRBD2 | TGCAGCGTTGACCTAGCGGGAGCTACAGATACGCAGTATTTT | CSVDLAGATDTQYF
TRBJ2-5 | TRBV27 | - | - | TGTGCCAGCACCAAAAGACACCGAAATCAAGAGACCCAGTACTTC | CASTKRHRNQETQYF
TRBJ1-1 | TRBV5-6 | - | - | TGTGCCAGCAGCTTTGGGGCCGTAAACACTGAAGCTTTCTTT | CASSFGAVNTEAFF
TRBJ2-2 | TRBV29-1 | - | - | TGCAGCGTGCAATTTACGAACACCGGGGAGCTGTTTTTT | CSVQFTNTGELFF
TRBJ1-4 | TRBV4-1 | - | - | TGCGCCAGCAGCCAAGAGGCAGGGTCTGCAACTAATGAAAAACTGTTTTTT | CASSQEAGSATNEKLFF
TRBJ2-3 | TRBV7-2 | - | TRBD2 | TGTGCCAGCAGCGCACCTAGCGGATGGGATACGCAGTATTTT | CASSAPSGWDTQYF
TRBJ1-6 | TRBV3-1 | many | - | TGTGCCAGCAGCCAAGGGGATTCGGCCCTCCACTTT | CASSQGDSALHF
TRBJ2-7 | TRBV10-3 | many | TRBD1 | TGTGCCATCAGTGGTGGGACAGGGACCCACGAGCAGTACTTC | CAISGGTGTHEQYF
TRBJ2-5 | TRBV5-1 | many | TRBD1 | TGCGCCAGCAGCTCGGCACAGGGGAGCGAGACCCAGTACTTC | CASSSAQGSETQYF
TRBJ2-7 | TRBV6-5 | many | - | TGTGCCACCTCCAGGGGAAACACGGGGAGGGAGCAGTACTTC | CATSRGNTGREQYF
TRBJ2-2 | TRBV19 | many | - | TGTGCCAGTAGAAGAGCTCCGGGGGATAGCACCGGGGAGCTGTTTTTT | CASRRAPGDSTGELFF
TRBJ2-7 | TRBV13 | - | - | TGTGCCAGCAGCTTAGGATCAGGGGCCTACGAGCAGTACTTC | CASSLGSGAYEQYF
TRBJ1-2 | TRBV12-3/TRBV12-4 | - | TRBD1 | TGTGCCAGCAGTTATTTGGACAGGGGAGACTATGGCTACACCTTC | CASSYLDRGDYGYTF
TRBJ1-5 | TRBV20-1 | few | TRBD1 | TGCAGTGCTAGAAACAGGGGCGGGAGCAATCAGCCCCAGCATTTT | CSARNRGGSNQPQHF
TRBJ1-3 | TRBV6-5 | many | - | TGTGCCAGCAGTCCCAGGATTGGTTTGTCTGGAAACACCATATATTTT | CASSPRIGLSGNTIYF
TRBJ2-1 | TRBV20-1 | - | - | TGCAGTGCCAGGGGGGTTAGCCGGGGTGGCAATGAGCAGTTCTTC | CSARGVSRGGNEQFF
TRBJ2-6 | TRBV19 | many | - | TGTGCCAGTTCCACAGTCTCTGGGGCCAACGTCCTGACTTTC | CASSTVSGANVLTF
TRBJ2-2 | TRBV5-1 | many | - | TGCGCCAGCAGCTTGGACACAAACACCGGGGAGCTGTTTTTT | CASSLDTNTGELFF
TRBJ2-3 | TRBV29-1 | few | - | TGCAGCGTCCCCAATATGGAAAGCGAAGTCAAGGCGCAGTATTTT | CSVPNMESEVKAQYF
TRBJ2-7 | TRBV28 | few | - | TGTGCCAGCTCGAGAATCTCCTACGAGCAGTACTTC | CASSRISYEQYF
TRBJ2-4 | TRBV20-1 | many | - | TGCAGTGCTACCCCAACCTCGAACATTCAGTACTTC | CSATPTSNIQYF
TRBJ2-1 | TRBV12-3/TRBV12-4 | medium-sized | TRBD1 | TGTGCCAGCAGTTACGGACAGGACTCCTACAATGAGCAGTTCTTC | CASSYGQDSYNEQFF